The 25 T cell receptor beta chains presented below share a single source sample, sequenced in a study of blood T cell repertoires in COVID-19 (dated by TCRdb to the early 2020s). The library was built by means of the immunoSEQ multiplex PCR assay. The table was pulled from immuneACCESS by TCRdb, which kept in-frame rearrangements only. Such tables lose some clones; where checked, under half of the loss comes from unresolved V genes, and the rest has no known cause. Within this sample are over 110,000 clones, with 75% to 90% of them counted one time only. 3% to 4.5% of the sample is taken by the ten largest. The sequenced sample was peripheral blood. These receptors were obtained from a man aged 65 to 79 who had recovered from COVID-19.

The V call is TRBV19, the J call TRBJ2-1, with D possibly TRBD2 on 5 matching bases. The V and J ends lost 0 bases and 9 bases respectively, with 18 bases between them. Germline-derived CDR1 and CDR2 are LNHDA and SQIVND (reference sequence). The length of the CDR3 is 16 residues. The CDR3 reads CASSIDAGGSAGEQFF. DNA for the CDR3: TGTGCCAGTAGTATAGACGCAGGAGGTTCGGCGGGTGAGCAGTTCTTC.

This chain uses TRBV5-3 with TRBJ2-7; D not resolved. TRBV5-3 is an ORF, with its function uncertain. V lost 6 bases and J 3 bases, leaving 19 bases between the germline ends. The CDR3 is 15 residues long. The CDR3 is CARTPASQDNYEQYF. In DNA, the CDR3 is TGTGCCAGAACCCCCGCGAGTCAAGATAACTACGAGCAGTACTTC.

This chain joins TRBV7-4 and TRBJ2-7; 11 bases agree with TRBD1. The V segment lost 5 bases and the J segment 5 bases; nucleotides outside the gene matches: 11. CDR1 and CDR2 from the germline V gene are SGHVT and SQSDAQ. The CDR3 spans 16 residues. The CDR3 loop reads CASSPDRDRGRDEQYF. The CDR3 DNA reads TGTGCCAGCAGCCCCGACCGGGACAGGGGGAGAGACGAGCAGTACTTC.

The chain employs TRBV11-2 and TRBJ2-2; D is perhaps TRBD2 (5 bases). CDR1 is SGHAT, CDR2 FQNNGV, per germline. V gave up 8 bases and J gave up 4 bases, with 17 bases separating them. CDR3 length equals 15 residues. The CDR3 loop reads CASRYGNSPTGELFF. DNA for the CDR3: TGTGCCAGCCGCTACGGGAATAGCCCCACCGGGGAGCTGTTTTTT.

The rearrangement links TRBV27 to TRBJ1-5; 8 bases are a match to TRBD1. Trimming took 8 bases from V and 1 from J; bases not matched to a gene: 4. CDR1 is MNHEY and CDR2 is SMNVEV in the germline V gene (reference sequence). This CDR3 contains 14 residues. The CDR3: CASADRGSNQPQHF. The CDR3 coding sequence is TGTGCCAGCGCAGACAGGGGAAGCAATCAGCCCCAGCATTTT.

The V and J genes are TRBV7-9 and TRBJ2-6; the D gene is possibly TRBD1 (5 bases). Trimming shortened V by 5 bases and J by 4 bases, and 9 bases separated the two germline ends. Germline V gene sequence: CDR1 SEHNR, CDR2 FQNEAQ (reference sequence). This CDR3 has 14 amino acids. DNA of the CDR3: TGTGCCAGCAGCCTGACAGCCGGGGCCAACGTCCTGACTTTC. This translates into CASSLTAGANVLTF.

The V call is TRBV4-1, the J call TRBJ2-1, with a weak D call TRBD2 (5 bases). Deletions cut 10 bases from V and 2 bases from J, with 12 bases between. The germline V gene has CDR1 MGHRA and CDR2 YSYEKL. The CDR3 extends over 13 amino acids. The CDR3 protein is CATALGPYNEQFF. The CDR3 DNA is TGCGCCACCGCACTAGGACCCTACAATGAGCAGTTCTTC.

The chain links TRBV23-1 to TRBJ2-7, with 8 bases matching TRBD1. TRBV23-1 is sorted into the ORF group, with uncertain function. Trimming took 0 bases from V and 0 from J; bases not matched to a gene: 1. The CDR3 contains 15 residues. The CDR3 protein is CASSQSQGGSYEQYF. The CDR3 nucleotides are TGCGCCAGCAGTCAATCACAGGGGGGCTCCTACGAGCAGTACTTC.

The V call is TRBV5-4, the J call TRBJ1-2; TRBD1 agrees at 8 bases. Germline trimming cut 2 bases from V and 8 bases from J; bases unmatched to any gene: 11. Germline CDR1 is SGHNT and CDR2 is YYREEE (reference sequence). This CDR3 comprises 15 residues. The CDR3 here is CASSFEPQTGDGYTF. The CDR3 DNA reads TGTGCCAGCAGCTTCGAGCCACAGACAGGGGACGGCTACACCTTC. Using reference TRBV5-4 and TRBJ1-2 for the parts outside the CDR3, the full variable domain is ETGVTQSPTHLIKTRGQQVTLRCSSQSGHNTVSWYQQALGQGPQFIFQYYREEENGRGNFPPRFSGLQFPNYSSELNVNALELDDSALYLCASSFEPQTGDGYTFGSGTRLTVV.

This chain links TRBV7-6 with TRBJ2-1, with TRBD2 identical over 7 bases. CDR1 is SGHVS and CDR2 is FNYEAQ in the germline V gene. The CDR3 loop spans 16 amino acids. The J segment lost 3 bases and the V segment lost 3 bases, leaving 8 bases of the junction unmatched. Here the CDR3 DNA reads TGTGCCAGCAGCTTTTTGGGGGGAGGGCTCTACAATGAGCAGTTCTTC. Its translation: CASSFLGGGLYNEQFF.

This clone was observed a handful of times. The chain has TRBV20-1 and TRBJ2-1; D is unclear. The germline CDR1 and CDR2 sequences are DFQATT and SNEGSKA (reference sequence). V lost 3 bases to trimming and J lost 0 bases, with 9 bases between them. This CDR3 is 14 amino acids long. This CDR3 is CSASNPSSYNEQFF. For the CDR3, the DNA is TGCAGTGCTAGTAATCCTAGCTCCTACAATGAGCAGTTCTTC.

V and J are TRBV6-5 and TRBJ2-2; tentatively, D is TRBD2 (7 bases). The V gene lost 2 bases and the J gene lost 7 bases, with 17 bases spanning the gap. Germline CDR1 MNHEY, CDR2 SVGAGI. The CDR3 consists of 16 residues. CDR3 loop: CASSYRRGRAHGELFF. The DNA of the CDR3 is TGTGCCAGCAGTTACCGGAGGGGGAGGGCCCACGGGGAGCTGTTTTTT.

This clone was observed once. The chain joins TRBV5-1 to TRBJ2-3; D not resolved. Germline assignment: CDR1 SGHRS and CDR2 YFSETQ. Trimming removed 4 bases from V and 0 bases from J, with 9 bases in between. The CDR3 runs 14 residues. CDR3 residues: CASSMALSTDTQYF. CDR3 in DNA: TGCGCCAGCAGCATGGCCCTGAGCACAGATACGCAGTATTTT.

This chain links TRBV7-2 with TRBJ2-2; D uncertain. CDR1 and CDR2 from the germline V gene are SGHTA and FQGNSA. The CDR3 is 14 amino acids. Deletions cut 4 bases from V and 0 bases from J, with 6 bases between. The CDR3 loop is CASSSSTNTGELFF. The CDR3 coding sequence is TGTGCCAGCAGCTCATCCACGAACACCGGGGAGCTGTTTTTT. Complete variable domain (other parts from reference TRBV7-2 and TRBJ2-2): GAGVSQSPSNKVTEKGKDVELRCDPISGHTALYWYRQSLGQGLEFLIYFQGNSAPDKSGLPSDRFSAERTGGSVSTLTIQRTQQEDSAVYLCASSSSTNTGELFFGEGSRLTVL.

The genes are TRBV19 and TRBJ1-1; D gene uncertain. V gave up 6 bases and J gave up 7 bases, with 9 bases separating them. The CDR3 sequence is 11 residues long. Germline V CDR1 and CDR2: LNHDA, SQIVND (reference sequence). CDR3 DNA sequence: TGTGCCAGTAGAAGACCGGGTGAAGCTTTCTTT. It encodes CASRRPGEAFF.

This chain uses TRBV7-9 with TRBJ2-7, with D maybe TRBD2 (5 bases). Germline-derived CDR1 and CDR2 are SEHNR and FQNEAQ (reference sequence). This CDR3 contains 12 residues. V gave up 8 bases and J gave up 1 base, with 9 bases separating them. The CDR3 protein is CASQGRSYEQYF. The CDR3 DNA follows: TGTGCCAGCCAAGGGAGATCCTACGAGCAGTACTTC.

The CDR3 nucleotides are TGTGCCATCAGTGGTGGGAGCATATCCTACGAGCAGTACTTC. Translated, it gives CAISGGSISYEQYF. The chain combines TRBV10-3 with TRBJ2-7; possibly TRBD2 for D (5 bases). Germline CDR1 ENHRY, CDR2 SYGVKD. The CDR3 has 14 amino acids. Trimming cost V 4 bases and J 1 base, with 11 bases left between them.

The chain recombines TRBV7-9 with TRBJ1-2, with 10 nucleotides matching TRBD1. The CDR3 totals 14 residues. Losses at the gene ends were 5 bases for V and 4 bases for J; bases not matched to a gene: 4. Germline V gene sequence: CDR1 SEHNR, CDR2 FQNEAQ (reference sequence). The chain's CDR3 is CASSLTGGGYGYTF. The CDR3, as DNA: TGTGCCAGCAGCCTGACAGGGGGCGGCTATGGCTACACCTTC.

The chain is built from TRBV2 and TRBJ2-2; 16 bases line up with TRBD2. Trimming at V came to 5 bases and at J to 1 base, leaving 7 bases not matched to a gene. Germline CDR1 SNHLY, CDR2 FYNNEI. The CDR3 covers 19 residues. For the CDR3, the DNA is TGTGCCAGCAGTCCGGGACTAGCGGGAGGGCCGTTGAACACCGGGGAGCTGTTTTTT. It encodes CASSPGLAGGPLNTGELFF.

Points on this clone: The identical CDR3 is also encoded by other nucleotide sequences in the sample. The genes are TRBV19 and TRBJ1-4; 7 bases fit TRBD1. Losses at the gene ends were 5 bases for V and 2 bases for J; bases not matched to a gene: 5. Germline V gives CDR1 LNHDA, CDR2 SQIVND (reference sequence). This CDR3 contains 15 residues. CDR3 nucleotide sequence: TGTGCCAGTAGTGAAACAGGGGTGACTAATGAAAAACTGTTTTTT. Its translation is CASSETGVTNEKLFF.

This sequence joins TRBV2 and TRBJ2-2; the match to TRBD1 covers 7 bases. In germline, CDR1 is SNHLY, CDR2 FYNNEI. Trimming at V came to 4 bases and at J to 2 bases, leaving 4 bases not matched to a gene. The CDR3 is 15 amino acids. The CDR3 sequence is CASSGDSLNTGELFF. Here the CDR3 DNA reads TGTGCCAGCAGTGGGGACAGCTTAAACACCGGGGAGCTGTTTTTT.

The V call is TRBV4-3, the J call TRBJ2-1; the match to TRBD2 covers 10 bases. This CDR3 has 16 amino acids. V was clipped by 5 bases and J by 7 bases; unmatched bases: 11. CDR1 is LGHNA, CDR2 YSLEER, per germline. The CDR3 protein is CASSSLAGQVQNEQFF. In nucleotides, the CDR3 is TGCGCCAGCAGCTCACTAGCGGGGCAAGTTCAAAATGAGCAGTTCTTC.

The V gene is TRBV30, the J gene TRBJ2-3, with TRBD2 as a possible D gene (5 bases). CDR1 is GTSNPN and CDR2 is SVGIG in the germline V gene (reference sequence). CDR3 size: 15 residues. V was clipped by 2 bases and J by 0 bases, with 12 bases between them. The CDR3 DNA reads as TGTGCCTGGAGTAAGTTGGGAGCTAGCACAGATACGCAGTATTTT. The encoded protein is CAWSKLGASTDTQYF. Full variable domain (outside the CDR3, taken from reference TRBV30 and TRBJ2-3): SQTIHQWPATLVQPVGSPLSLECTVEGTSNPNLYWYRQAAGRGLQLLFYSVGIGQISSEVPQNLSASRPQDRQFILSSKKLLLSDSGFYLCAWSKLGASTDTQYFGPGTRLTVL.

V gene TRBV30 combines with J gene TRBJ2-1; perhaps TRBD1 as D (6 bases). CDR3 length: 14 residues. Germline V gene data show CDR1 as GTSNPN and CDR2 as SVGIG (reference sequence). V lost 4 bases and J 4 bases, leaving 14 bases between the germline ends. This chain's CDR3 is CAWTPVGAYNEQFF. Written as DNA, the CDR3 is TGTGCCTGGACCCCCGTGGGGGCTTACAATGAGCAGTTCTTC.

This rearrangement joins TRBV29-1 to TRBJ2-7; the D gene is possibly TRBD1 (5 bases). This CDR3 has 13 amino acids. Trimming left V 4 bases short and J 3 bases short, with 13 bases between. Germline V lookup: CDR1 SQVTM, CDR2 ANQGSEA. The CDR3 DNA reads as TGCAGCGTTGTAAGCCAGGGTGTCTACGAGCAGTACTTC. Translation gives CSVVSQGVYEQYF.